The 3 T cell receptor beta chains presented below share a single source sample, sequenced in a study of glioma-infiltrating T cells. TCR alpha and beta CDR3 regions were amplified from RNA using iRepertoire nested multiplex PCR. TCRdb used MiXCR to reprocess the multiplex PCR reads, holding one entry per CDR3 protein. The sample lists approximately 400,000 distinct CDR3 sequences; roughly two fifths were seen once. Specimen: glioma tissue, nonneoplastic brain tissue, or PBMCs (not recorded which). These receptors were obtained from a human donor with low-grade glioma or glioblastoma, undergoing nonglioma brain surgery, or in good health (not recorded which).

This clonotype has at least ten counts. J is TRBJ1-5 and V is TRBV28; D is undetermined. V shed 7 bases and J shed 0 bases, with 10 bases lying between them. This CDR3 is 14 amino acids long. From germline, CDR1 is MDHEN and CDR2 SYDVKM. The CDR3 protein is CASTREYSNQPQHF. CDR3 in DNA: TGTGCCAGCACCCGGGAGTATAGCAATCAGCCCCAGCATTTT.

CDR3 sequence reads: CAISVNRETEKLFF. The DNA of the CDR3 is TGTGCCATCAGTGTAAACAGGGAGACTGAAAAACTGTTTTTT. V is TRBV10-3 and J is TRBJ1-4; D is possibly TRBD1 (6 bases). Germline V gene lookup returns CDR1 ENHRY and CDR2 SYGVKD. Trimming removed 4 bases at V and 7 bases at J, with 13 bases between. This CDR3 contains 14 residues.

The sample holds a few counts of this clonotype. The CDR3 sequence is CASSSWTSGYNEQFF. The CDR3 DNA follows: TGTGCCAGCAGCTCCTGGACTAGCGGGTACAATGAGCAGTTCTTC. The chain recombines TRBV28 with TRBJ2-1; 11 nucleotides line up with TRBD2. CDR1 MDHEN and CDR2 SYDVKM come from the germline V gene. The CDR3 has 15 amino acids. The trim removed 6 bases at V and 4 bases at J, leaving 5 bases unmatched.